These 17 T cell receptor beta chains were sequenced from one sample in a study of cytomegalovirus exposure and HLA in healthy donors. TCRdb's table, derived via immunoSEQ multiplex PCR, lists solely in-frame clones and lacks some. This sample has some 190,000 clones; roughly 83% occur once, and the top ten carry 1.4% to 1.5%. Sequencing was done on a sample of PBMCs. The source is a woman under 30 in good health and CMV-seronegative.

The chain recombines TRBV10-3 with TRBJ1-2, with D perhaps matching TRBD1 (6 bases). This CDR3 contains 16 residues. The ends were cut back, 10 bases at V and 0 bases at J, with 21 bases in the middle. CDR1 is ENHRY and CDR2 is SYGVKD in the germline V gene. The CDR3 nucleotides read TGTGCCACCATCCGACAGGTTGACCCAGCTAACTATGGCTACACCTTC. Its translation is CATIRQVDPANYGYTF.

A remark on this clone: The sample holds other DNA sequences that translate to the same CDR3. V and J are TRBV5-1 and TRBJ1-1; D may be TRBD1 (6 bases). The CDR3 length is 14 residues. The V gene lost 0 bases and the J gene lost 2 bases, with 8 bases spanning the gap. Germline V gives CDR1 SGHRS, CDR2 YFSETQ. CDR3 sequence reads: CASSLGQVNTEAFF. DNA for the CDR3: TGCGCCAGCAGCTTGGGACAGGTTAACACTGAAGCTTTCTTT. Full variable domain (remainder filled in from reference TRBV5-1 and TRBJ1-1): KAGVTQTPRYLIKTRGQQVTLSCSPISGHRSVSWYQQTPGQGLQFLFEYFSETQRNKGNFPGRFSGRQFSNSRSEMNVSTLELGDSALYLCASSLGQVNTEAFFGQGTRLTVV.

This clone was detected only a few times. The chain employs TRBV19 and TRBJ1-6, with D possibly matching TRBD1 (6 bases). Germline-derived CDR1 and CDR2 are LNHDA and SQIVND (reference sequence). Between the trimmed V and J ends, which lost 7 bases and 5 bases, there was a span of 18 bases. CDR3 length equals 16 residues. The DNA of the CDR3 is TGTGCCAGTAACCTTGAGAACAGGGCTAATAATTCACCCCTCCACTTT. Translating it yields CASNLENRANNSPLHF.

The chain carries TRBV18 and TRBJ2-1, with 7 bases fitting TRBD1. The V gene's germline CDR1 is KGHSH and CDR2 LQKENI. This CDR3 is built from 14 residues. With V trimmed by 0 bases and J by 7 bases, 3 bases remained unmatched. The CDR3 is CASSPPRGWNEQFF. The CDR3 DNA reads as TGTGCCAGCTCACCACCCAGGGGGTGGAATGAGCAGTTCTTC.

This chain links TRBV10-2 with TRBJ1-1; possibly TRBD1 for D (6 bases). The CDR3 sequence is 13 residues long. Germline V gives CDR1 WSHSY, CDR2 SAAADI. V lost 4 bases to trimming and J lost 4 bases, with 10 bases between them. This chain's CDR3 is CASSATGSTEAFF. The DNA for the CDR3 is TGCGCCAGCAGTGCCACAGGGTCCACTGAAGCTTTCTTT.

The chain joins TRBV27 to TRBJ2-1, with 10 bases matching TRBD2. The CDR3 is made up of 15 amino acids. Germline CDR1 reads MNHEY; CDR2 reads SMNVEV (reference sequence). The V segment lost 5 bases and the J segment 6 bases; nucleotides outside the gene matches: 7. The CDR3 DNA reads as TGTGCCAGCAGTCCCCTAGCGGGAGCGGGCAATGAGCAGTTCTTC. Translating gives CASSPLAGAGNEQFF.

This clone was counted a few times. V and J are TRBV15 and TRBJ2-2, with D possibly TRBD1 on 6 matching bases. Germline-derived CDR1 and CDR2 are LNHNV and YYDKDF (reference sequence). V was shortened by 0 bases and J by 7 bases, with 9 bases between the two germline ends. The CDR3 has 14 residues. The CDR3 sequence: CATSRDQGFGELFF. As DNA, the CDR3 is TGTGCCACCAGCAGAGATCAGGGGTTCGGGGAGCTGTTTTTT.

The V gene is TRBV7-3, the J gene TRBJ2-1, with 11 bases aligning to TRBD2. Trimming cost V 3 bases and J 8 bases; bases outside gene matches: 6. The CDR3 is 15 residues long. CDR1 SGHTA and CDR2 FQGTGA come from the germline V gene. DNA of the CDR3: TGTGCCAGCAGCTTCAGTAGCGGGGGGGCCCATGAGCAGTTCTTC. Translated: CASSFSSGGAHEQFF.

The chain has TRBV5-8 and TRBJ1-5; D is unresolved. V gave up 4 bases and J gave up 3 bases, with 8 bases separating them. This CDR3 comprises 13 residues. Per the germline V gene, CDR1 is SGHTS and CDR2 is YDEGEE. The CDR3 coding sequence is TGTGCCAGCAGCCTGTCTCCCAATCAGCCCCAGCATTTT. Residues: CASSLSPNQPQHF.

The genes are TRBV19 and TRBJ1-5; possibly TRBD1 for D (6 bases). V lost 7 bases, J lost 7 bases, and 20 bases lay in between. The CDR3 sequence is 15 residues long. Germline values: CDR1 LNHDA, CDR2 SQIVND (reference sequence). DNA for the CDR3: TGTGCCAGTACCCCACTTACAGGGCCGGGGCAGCCCCAGCATTTT. Translating it yields CASTPLTGPGQPQHF. Together with reference TRBV19 and TRBJ1-5, the CDR3 gives the full variable domain: DGGITQSPKYLFRKEGQNVTLSCEQNLNHDAMYWYRQDPGQGLRLIYYSQIVNDFQKGDIAEGYSVSREKKESFPLTVTSAQKNPTAFYLCASTPLTGPGQPQHFGDGTRLSIL.

J is TRBJ2-1 and V is TRBV7-2, with 8 bases identical to TRBD2. J was trimmed by 7 bases and V by 5 bases; bases with no gene match: 10. Germline CDR1 reads SGHTA; CDR2 reads FQGNSA. This CDR3 comprises 15 residues. The CDR3 sequence: CASSPRVAGRNEQFF. CDR3 bases: TGTGCCAGCAGCCCCCGGGTAGCGGGACGGAATGAGCAGTTCTTC.

CDR3 region: CASSRDRVYEQYF. CDR3 in DNA: TGTGCCAGCAGCCGGGACAGGGTCTACGAGCAGTACTTC. The chain joins TRBV5-5 to TRBJ2-7, with 9 bases matching TRBD1. CDR3 size: 13 residues. Germline V gene lookup returns CDR1 SGHKS and CDR2 YYEKEE (reference sequence). Germline trimming cut 4 bases from V and 3 bases from J; bases unmatched to any gene: 2.

This chain links TRBV5-4 with TRBJ1-5; D ambiguous. Germline V gives CDR1 SGHNT, CDR2 YYREEE (reference sequence). V was shortened by 0 bases and J by 6 bases, with 7 bases between the two germline ends. This CDR3 comprises 13 residues. The CDR3 region is CASSLDRSQPQHF. Here the CDR3 DNA reads TGTGCCAGCAGCTTGGATAGGAGTCAGCCCCAGCATTTT.

This clone was detected a few times. The rearrangement uses TRBV5-1 and TRBJ2-7; D uncertain. The CDR3 runs to 13 residues. V was shortened by 0 bases and J by 3 bases, with 7 bases between the two germline ends. Germline V gene sequence: CDR1 SGHRS, CDR2 YFSETQ. The CDR3 coding sequence is TGCGCCAGCAGCTTGGCCTCACACTACGAGCAGTACTTC. Translation gives CASSLASHYEQYF.

This sequence joins TRBV10-2 and TRBJ1-1; no clear D gene. The germline V gene has CDR1 WSHSY and CDR2 SAAADI. V lost 0 bases to trimming and J lost 9 bases, with 5 bases between them. The CDR3 consists of 11 residues. DNA for the CDR3: TGCGCCAGCAGTGAGTCATCTAAAGCTTTCTTT. Translation gives CASSESSKAFF.

This clone appeared once. V usage is TRBV6-5 and J usage is TRBJ1-2, with D uncertain. V was clipped by 6 bases and J by 5 bases, with 19 bases between them. This CDR3 has 15 amino acids. The V gene's germline CDR1 is MNHEY and CDR2 SVGAGI. As DNA, the CDR3 is TGTGCCAGCAGCTCGATGGGCGGGTCAGAATATGGCTACACCTTC. Its translation is CASSSMGGSEYGYTF.

The chain has TRBV13 and TRBJ2-1; 9 bases match TRBD2. CDR1 and CDR2 (germline): PRHDT, FYEKMQ (reference sequence). The CDR3 length is 14 residues. The junction had 8 bases not matched to a gene; V was cut back by 7 bases and J by 7 bases. This CDR3 reads CASKTGTSYNEQFF. The CDR3, as DNA: TGTGCCAGCAAAACCGGGACTAGCTATAATGAGCAGTTCTTC.